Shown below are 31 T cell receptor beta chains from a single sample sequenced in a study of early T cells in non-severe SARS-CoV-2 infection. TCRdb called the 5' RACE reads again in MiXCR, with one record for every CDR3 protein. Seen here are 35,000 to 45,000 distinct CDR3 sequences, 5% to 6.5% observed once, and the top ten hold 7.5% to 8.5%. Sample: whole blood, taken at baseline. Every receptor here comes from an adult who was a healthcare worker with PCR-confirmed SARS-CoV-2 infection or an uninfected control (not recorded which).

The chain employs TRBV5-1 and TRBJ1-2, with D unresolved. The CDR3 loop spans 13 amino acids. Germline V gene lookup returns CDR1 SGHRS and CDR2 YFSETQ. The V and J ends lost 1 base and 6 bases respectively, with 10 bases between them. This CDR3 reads CASSLIASDGYTF. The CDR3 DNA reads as TGCGCCAGCAGCTTGATTGCATCGGATGGCTACACCTTC.

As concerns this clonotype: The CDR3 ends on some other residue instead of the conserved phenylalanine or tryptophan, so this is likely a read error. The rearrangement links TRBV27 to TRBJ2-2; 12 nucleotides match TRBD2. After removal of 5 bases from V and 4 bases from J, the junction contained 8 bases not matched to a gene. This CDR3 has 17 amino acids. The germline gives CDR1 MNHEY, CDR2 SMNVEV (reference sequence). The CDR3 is CASSPMASGGATGELFL. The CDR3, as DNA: TGTGCCAGCAGTCCCATGGCTAGCGGGGGGGCCACCGGGGAGCTGTTTTTG.

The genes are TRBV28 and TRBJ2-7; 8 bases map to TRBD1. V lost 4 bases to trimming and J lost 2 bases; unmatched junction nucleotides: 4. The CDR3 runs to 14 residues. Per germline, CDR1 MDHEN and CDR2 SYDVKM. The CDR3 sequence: CASSSRRGPYEQYF. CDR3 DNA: TGTGCCAGCAGTTCCCGCAGGGGGCCCTACGAGCAGTACTTC.

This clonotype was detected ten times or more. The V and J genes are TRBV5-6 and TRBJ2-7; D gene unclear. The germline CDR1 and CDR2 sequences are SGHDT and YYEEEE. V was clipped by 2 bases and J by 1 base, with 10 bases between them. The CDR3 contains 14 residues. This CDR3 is CASSFAVRSYEQYF. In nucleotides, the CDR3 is TGTGCCAGCAGCTTTGCGGTGCGGTCCTACGAGCAGTACTTC.

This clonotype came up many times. The CDR3 region is CASSNEEGGPYEQYF. The CDR3 DNA reads TGCGCCAGCAGCAACGAGGAGGGGGGTCCCTACGAGCAGTACTTC. V and J are TRBV4-3 and TRBJ2-7; D is perhaps TRBD1 or TRBD2 (6 bases each). Germline-derived CDR1 and CDR2 are LGHNA and YSLEER. V lost 5 bases and J lost 2, with 16 bases in between. The CDR3 extends over 15 amino acids.

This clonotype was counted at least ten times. In DNA form, the CDR3 reads TGCAGTGCTAGAGATTCTCACAGGAGCTCCTACGAGCAGTACTTC. Protein product: CSARDSHRSSYEQYF. This rearrangement joins TRBV20-1 to TRBJ2-7; TRBD1 might be the D (5 bases). This CDR3 contains 15 residues. Trimming took off 0 bases at V and 0 bases at J, with 12 bases between the two ends. The germline V gene encodes CDR1 DFQATT and CDR2 SNEGSKA (reference sequence).

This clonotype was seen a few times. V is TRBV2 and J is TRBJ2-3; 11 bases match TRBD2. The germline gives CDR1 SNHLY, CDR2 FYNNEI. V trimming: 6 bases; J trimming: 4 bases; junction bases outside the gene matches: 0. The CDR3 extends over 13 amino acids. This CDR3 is CASRLAGADTQYF. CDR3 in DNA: TGTGCCAGCAGACTAGCGGGGGCAGATACGCAGTATTTT.

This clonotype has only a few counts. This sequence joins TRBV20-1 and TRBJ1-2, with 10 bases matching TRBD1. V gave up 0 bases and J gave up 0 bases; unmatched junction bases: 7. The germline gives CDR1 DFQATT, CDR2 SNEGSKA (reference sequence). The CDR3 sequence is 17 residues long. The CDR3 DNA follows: TGCAGTGCTAGAGATCCGGGACAGGGGACCCCTAACTATGGCTACACCTTC. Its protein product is CSARDPGQGTPNYGYTF.

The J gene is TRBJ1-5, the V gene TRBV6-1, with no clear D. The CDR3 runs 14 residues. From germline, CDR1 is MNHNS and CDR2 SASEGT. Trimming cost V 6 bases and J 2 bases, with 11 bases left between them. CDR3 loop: CASSPDNGNQPQHF. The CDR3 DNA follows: TGTGCCAGCAGCCCCGACAATGGCAATCAGCCCCAGCATTTT.

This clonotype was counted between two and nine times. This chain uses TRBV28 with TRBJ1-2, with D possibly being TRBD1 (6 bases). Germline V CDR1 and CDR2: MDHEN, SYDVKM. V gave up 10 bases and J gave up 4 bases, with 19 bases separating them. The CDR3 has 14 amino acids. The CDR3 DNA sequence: TGTGCCACCACCCAGGGGCCTCTCGGCTATGGCTACACCTTC. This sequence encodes CATTQGPLGYGYTF.

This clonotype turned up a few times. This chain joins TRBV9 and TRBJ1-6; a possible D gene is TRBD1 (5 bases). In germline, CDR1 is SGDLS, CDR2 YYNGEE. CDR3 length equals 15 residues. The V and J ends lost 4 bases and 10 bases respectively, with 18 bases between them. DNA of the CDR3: TGTGCCAGCAGCCCCCGGGGCAGGGAAGGGTCACCCCTCCACTTT. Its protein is CASSPRGREGSPLHF. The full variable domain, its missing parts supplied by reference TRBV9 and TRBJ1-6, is DSGVTQTPKHLITATGQRVTLRCSPRSGDLSVYWYQQSLDQGLQFLIQYYNGEERAKGNILERFSAQQFPDLHSELNLSSLELGDSALYFCASSPRGREGSPLHFGNGTRLTVT.

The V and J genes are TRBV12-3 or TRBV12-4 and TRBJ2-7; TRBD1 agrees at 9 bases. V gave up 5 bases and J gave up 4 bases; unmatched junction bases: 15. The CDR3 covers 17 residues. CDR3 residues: CASSQWRVTGGRYEQYF. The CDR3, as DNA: TGTGCCAGCAGTCAATGGCGGGTGACAGGGGGGAGATACGAGCAGTACTTC.

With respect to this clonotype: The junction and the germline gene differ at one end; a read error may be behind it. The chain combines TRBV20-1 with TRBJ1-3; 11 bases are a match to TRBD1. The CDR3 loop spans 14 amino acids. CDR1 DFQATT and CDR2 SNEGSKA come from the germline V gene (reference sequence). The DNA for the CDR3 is TGCAGTGTCTCGGACAGGGGGCATGGAGACACCATATATTTT. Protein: CSVSDRGHGDTIYF.

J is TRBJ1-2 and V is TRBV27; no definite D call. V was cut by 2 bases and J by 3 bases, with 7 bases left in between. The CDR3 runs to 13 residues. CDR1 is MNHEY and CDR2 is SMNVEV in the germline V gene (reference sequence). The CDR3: CASSLGGDYGYTF. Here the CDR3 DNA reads TGTGCCAGCAGTTTAGGAGGAGACTATGGCTACACCTTC.

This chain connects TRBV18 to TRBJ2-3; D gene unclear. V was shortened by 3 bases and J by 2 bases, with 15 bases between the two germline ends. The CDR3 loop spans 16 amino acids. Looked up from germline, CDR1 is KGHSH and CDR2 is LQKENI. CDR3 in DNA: TGTGCCAGCTCACCGATCCAGGTGTCCACCACAGATACGCAGTATTTT. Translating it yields CASSPIQVSTTDTQYF.

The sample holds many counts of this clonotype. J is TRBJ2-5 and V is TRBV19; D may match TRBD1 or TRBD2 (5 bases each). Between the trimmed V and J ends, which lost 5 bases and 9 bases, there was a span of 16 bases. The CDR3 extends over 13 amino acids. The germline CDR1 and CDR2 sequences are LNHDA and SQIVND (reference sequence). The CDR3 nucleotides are TGTGCCAGTAGTCCAGGGACGTTCGCGGCCCAGTACTTC. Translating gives CASSPGTFAAQYF.

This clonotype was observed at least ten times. CDR3: CASSLGQNTGELFF. The CDR3 DNA follows: TGTGCCAGCTCACTCGGACAGAACACCGGGGAGCTGTTTTTT. V gene TRBV5-4 combines with J gene TRBJ2-2, with D possibly being TRBD1 (5 bases). The CDR3 loop spans 14 amino acids. V lost 7 bases, J lost 1 base, and 11 bases lay in between. CDR1 and CDR2 from the germline V gene are SGHNT and YYREEE (reference sequence).

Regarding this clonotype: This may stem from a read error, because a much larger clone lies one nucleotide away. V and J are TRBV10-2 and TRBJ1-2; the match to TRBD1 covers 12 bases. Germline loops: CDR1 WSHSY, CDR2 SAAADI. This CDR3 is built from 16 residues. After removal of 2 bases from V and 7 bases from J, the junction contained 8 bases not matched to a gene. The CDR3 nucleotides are TGCGCCAGCAGTGAGCCAGGGACAGGGGGCGGGTTTGGCTACACCTTC. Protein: CASSEPGTGGGFGYTF.

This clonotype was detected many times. The CDR3 DNA is TGTGCCAGCAGCCGACGCGCAGGGGCTAACTATGGCTACACCTTC. Its translation is CASSRRAGANYGYTF. This chain links TRBV7-8 with TRBJ1-2, with D maybe TRBD1 (6 bases). The germline V and J ends were trimmed by 5 bases and 0 bases, with 13 bases remaining between them. CDR1 SGHVS and CDR2 FQNEAQ come from the germline V gene. This CDR3 has 15 residues.

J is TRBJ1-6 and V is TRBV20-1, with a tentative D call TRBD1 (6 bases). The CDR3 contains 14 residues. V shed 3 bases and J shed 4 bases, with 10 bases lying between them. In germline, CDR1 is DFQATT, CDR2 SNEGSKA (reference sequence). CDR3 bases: TGCAGTGCTAGGGCAGGGGAGTATAATTCACCCCTCCACTTT. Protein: CSARAGEYNSPLHF.

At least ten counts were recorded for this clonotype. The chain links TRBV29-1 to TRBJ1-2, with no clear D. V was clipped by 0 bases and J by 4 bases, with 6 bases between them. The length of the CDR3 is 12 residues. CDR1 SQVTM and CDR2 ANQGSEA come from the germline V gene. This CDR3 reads CSVEDVPYGYTF. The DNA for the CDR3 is TGCAGCGTTGAAGACGTCCCCTATGGCTACACCTTC.

CDR3 bases: TGCGCCAGCAGCCGGGATCCGGGACAGGTGAACACTGAAGCTTTCTTT. Residues: CASSRDPGQVNTEAFF. The chain couples TRBV4-1 to TRBJ1-1; 8 positions agree with TRBD1. V shed 4 bases and J 0 bases; nucleotides not matched to a gene: 7. Germline lookup yields CDR1 MGHRA and CDR2 YSYEKL. This CDR3 has 16 residues.

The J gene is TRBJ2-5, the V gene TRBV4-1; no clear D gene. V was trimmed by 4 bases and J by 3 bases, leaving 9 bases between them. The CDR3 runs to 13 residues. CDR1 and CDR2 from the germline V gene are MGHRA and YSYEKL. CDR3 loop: CASSRTEEETQYF. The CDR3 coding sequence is TGCGCCAGCAGCCGTACGGAAGAAGAGACCCAGTACTTC.

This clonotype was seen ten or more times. This CDR3 reads CASSETGTSGGTDTQYF. The CDR3 region has the DNA TGTGCCAGCAGTGAGACCGGGACTAGCGGGGGCACAGATACGCAGTATTTT. The gene calls are TRBV12-3 or TRBV12-4 and TRBJ2-3; 13 bases are a match to TRBD2. V gave up 5 bases and J gave up 1 base; unmatched junction bases: 6. This CDR3 contains 17 residues.

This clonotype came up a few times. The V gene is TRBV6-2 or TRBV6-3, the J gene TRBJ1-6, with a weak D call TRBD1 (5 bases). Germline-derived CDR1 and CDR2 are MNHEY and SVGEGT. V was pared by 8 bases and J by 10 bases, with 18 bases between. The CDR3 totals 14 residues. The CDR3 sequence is CASGGAWNSSPLHF. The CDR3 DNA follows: TGTGCCAGCGGAGGGGCGTGGAATTCGTCACCCCTCCACTTT.

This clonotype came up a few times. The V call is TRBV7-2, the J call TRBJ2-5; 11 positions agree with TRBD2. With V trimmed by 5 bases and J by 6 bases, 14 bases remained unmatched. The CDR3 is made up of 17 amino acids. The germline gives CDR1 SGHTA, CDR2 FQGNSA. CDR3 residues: CASSPHLVAGGPQTQYF. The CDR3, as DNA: TGTGCCAGCAGCCCCCACCTCGTAGCGGGGGGGCCTCAGACCCAGTACTTC.

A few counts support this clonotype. The CDR3 loop is CAWSALAEQYF. The CDR3 DNA reads as TGTGCCTGGAGCGCACTGGCCGAGCAGTACTTC. The chain has TRBV30 and TRBJ2-7; no clear D gene. V was pared by 3 bases and J by 6 bases, with 9 bases between. From germline, CDR1 is GTSNPN and CDR2 SVGIG (reference sequence). This CDR3 comprises 11 residues.

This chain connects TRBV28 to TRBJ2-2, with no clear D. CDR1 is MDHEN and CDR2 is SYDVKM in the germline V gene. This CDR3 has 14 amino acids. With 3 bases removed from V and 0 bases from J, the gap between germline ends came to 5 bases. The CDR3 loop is CASSFGTNTGELFF. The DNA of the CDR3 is TGTGCCAGCAGTTTTGGGACGAACACCGGGGAGCTGTTTTTT.

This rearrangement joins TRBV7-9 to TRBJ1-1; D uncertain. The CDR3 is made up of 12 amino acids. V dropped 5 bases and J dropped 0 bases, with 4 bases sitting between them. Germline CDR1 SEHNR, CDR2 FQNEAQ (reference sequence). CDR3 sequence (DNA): TGTGCCAGCAGCCCCTTGAACACTGAAGCTTTCTTT. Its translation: CASSPLNTEAFF.

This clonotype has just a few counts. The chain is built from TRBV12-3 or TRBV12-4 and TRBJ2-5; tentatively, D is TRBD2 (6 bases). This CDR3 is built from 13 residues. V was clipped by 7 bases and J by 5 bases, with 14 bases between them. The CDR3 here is CASTPGVWETQYF. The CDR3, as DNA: TGTGCCAGCACCCCGGGGGTCTGGGAGACCCAGTACTTC.

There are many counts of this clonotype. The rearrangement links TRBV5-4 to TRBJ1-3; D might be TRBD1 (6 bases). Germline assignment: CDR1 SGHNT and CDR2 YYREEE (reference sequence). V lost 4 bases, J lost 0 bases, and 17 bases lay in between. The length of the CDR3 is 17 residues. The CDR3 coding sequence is TGTGCCAGCAGCACCAAGACAGGACGCGTCTCTGGAAACACCATATATTTT. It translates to CASSTKTGRVSGNTIYF.